The 14 T cell receptor beta chains listed next were all sequenced from one sample in a study of blood T cell repertoires in COVID-19. The data were produced by immunoSEQ multiplex PCR, yet TCRdb's version contains in-frame clones alone and is incomplete. The table includes over 60,000 clones, 76% detected once. Specimen: peripheral blood. The receptor set was obtained from a man in his 60s with COVID-19, enrolled during active disease.

J is TRBJ2-7 and V is TRBV2; D unresolved. The germline CDR1 and CDR2 sequences are SNHLY and FYNNEI. This CDR3 spans 11 amino acids. The V and J ends lost 4 bases and 6 bases respectively, with 7 bases between them. In nucleotides, the CDR3 is TGTGCCAGCAGTGTGCGAGGCGAGCAGTACTTC. It is translated as CASSVRGEQYF.

The chain carries TRBV4-2 and TRBJ2-1; 8 bases fit TRBD2. The trim removed 0 bases at V and 0 bases at J, leaving 4 bases unmatched. The CDR3 extends over 17 amino acids. From germline, CDR1 is LGHNA and CDR2 YNFKEQ. This CDR3 is CASSQDGSGSSYNEQFF. The CDR3 DNA reads as TGTGCCAGCAGCCAAGATGGGAGCGGGAGCTCCTACAATGAGCAGTTCTTC.

The chain is built from TRBV27 and TRBJ1-6, with D perhaps matching TRBD1 (6 bases). Between the trimmed V and J ends, which lost 10 bases and 7 bases, there was a span of 14 bases. This CDR3 has 13 amino acids. The germline gives CDR1 MNHEY, CDR2 SMNVEV (reference sequence). CDR3 nucleotides: TGTGCCACGAGCACAGGGAACAATTCACCCCTCCACTTT. Translated: CATSTGNNSPLHF.

V gene TRBV19 combines with J gene TRBJ2-7; D is perhaps TRBD1 (5 bases). Germline assignment: CDR1 LNHDA and CDR2 SQIVND (reference sequence). With 3 bases removed from V and 1 base from J, the gap between germline ends came to 10 bases. The CDR3 consists of 14 residues. CDR3 loop: CASSIERQSYEQYF. The CDR3, as DNA: TGTGCCAGTAGTATTGAGAGACAGTCCTACGAGCAGTACTTC.

The J gene is TRBJ2-7, the V gene TRBV24-1; 8 bases are shared with TRBD2. Germline V gene lookup returns CDR1 KGHDR and CDR2 SFDVKD. After removal of 3 bases from V and 3 bases from J, the junction contained 12 bases not matched to a gene. The CDR3 is 17 residues long. The CDR3 DNA sequence: TGTGCCACCAGTGATCCAAATTTGGGACTAGACCACTACGAGCAGTACTTC. Translated, it gives CATSDPNLGLDHYEQYF.

This clone appeared a few times. The chain links TRBV30 to TRBJ2-1; 9 bases are shared with TRBD1. The CDR3 consists of 13 residues. Germline CDR1 and CDR2: GTSNPN and SVGIG (reference sequence). With 4 bases clipped from V and 5 bases from J, the junction kept 3 bases outside the gene matches. CDR3 coding DNA: TGTGCCTGGAAGGACAGGGGCCACAATGAGCAGTTCTTC. This gives the protein CAWKDRGHNEQFF.

The chain recombines TRBV2 with TRBJ2-2; no clear D. Germline CDR1 and CDR2: SNHLY and FYNNEI. The CDR3 length is 13 residues. The ends were cut back, 6 bases at V and 6 bases at J, with 11 bases in the middle. CDR3 residues: CASSVIVSGELFF. The CDR3 nucleotides are TGTGCCAGCAGCGTAATAGTTTCCGGGGAGCTGTTTTTT.

The V call is TRBV5-3, the J call TRBJ2-3, with TRBD2 identical over 13 bases. TRBV5-3 carries the ORF label, with uncertain function. The CDR3 is 18 residues long. The ends lost 4 bases at V and 1 base at J; junction bases unmatched: 9. In nucleotides, the CDR3 is TGTGCCAGAAGCAACGGACTAGCGGGGGCCCTTGGCACAGATACGCAGTATTTT. This gives the protein CARSNGLAGALGTDTQYF.

A word on this clone: This sample includes further DNA sequences coding for the same CDR3. The gene calls are TRBV2 and TRBJ1-5; 8 bases map to TRBD1. J gave up 4 bases and V 5 bases, and 1 base lay outside the gene matches. This CDR3 has 13 amino acids. In germline, CDR1 is SNHLY, CDR2 FYNNEI. DNA for the CDR3: TGTGCCAGCAGTAGGGACAGGAATCAGCCCCAGCATTTT. Residues: CASSRDRNQPQHF.

V gene TRBV10-2 combines with J gene TRBJ2-5; D is undetermined. Germline assignment: CDR1 WSHSY and CDR2 SAAADI. V lost 3 bases, J lost 2 bases, and 7 bases lay in between. There are 13 residues in the CDR3. DNA for the CDR3: TGCGCCAGCAGTGAATTAATACAAGAGACCCAGTACTTC. Translated, it gives CASSELIQETQYF.

The CDR3 sequence: CASIDRVNEQFF. CDR3 DNA sequence: TGTGCCAGCATCGATCGGGTTAATGAGCAGTTCTTC. This sequence joins TRBV2 and TRBJ2-1; D is undetermined. Germline CDR1 reads SNHLY; CDR2 reads FYNNEI. The CDR3 spans 12 residues. Deletions cut 7 bases from V and 7 bases from J, with 11 bases between.

V and J are TRBV4-1 and TRBJ2-7; TRBD2 aligns across 9 bases. Germline values: CDR1 MGHRA, CDR2 YSYEKL. The CDR3 sequence is 17 residues long. Trimming took 0 bases from V and 3 from J; bases not matched to a gene: 9. The CDR3 protein is CASSQDRLAGLGYEQYF. CDR3 in DNA: TGCGCCAGCAGCCAAGATCGTCTAGCGGGATTAGGCTACGAGCAGTACTTC.

This chain connects TRBV28 to TRBJ1-1; no reliable D call. V gave up 6 bases and J gave up 4 bases, with 6 bases separating them. Germline V gene data show CDR1 as MDHEN and CDR2 as SYDVKM. The CDR3 loop spans 11 amino acids. In nucleotides, the CDR3 is TGTGCCAGCAGGCTGCGCACTGAAGCTTTCTTT. The encoded protein is CASRLRTEAFF.

In its sample, this clone was seen a few times. The V gene is TRBV6-2 or TRBV6-3, the J gene TRBJ1-1; 9 nucleotides align to TRBD1. Germline loops: CDR1 MNHEY, CDR2 SVGEGT. V trimming: 5 bases; J trimming: 0 bases; junction bases outside the gene matches: 10. The CDR3 is 17 amino acids. The CDR3 reads CASSHRTGDLMNTEAFF. The CDR3 DNA reads TGTGCCAGCAGTCACAGGACAGGGGACCTCATGAACACTGAAGCTTTCTTT.